This T cell receptor (beta chain) was observed in a study of technical replicates of blood from several donors. Profiled with immunoSEQ multiplex PCR; TCRdb holds only in-frame clones, not every one. The sample has more than 75,000 clones, 85% to 95% seen once. The receptor was isolated from a human donor in good health. Sample: T cells isolated from PBMCs.

CDR3 nucleotides: TGTGCCATCAGTGCACAGTCTTTAGACAATGAGCAGTTCTTC. Amino acid sequence: CAISAQSLDNEQFF. The chain combines TRBV10-3 with TRBJ2-1; the D is unclear. The CDR3 spans 14 residues. Germline V gene data show CDR1 as ENHRY and CDR2 as SYGVKD. With 4 bases removed from V and 5 bases from J, the gap between germline ends came to 12 bases.